The clone carrying this T cell receptor beta chain appeared a single time. The antigen is unknown. CDR1 is SGHRS and CDR2 is YFSETQ in the germline V gene. V was pared by 0 bases and J by 8 bases, with 12 bases of the junction left unmatched. The CDR3 is made up of 17 amino acids. Documented time point: pre-treatment sample, taken before nivolumab and TIL therapy. The libraries were made with immunoSEQ v3. Each library reached 1.5 million to 2.5 million read pairs, or roughly 4.5-6.5 million at deep level. TCRdb's table, derived via immunoSEQ multiplex PCR, lists solely in-frame clones and lacks some. The sample lists under 35,000 clones, 60% to 80% occurring once. The sample is drawn from a study of TIL therapy for anti-PD-1-resistant metastatic lung cancer. Whole-study results and caveats: After infusion, TIL clonotypes partly replaced peripheral T cells and declined over months. The cohort had more treatment-naive, never-smoker and oncogene-addicted patients than typical.

This TCR came from a woman aged 30-79 years with non-small cell lung cancer. Sequencing used blood, obtained at baseline. This rearrangement joins TRBV5-1 to TRBJ2-3; TRBD2 matches at 10 bases. The CDR3 nucleotides read TGCGCCAGCAGCTTGGGGGCAGGAGCGGGAGGGCCAGGTACGCAGTATTTT. This translates into CASSLGAGAGGPGTQYF.